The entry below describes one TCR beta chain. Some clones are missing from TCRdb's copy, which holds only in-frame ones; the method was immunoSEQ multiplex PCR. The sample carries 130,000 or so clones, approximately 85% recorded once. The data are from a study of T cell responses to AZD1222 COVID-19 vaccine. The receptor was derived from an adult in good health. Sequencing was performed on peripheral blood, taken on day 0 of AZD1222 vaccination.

The CDR3 sequence: CASSDGDRGAGNYGYTF. The CDR3 DNA reads as TGTGCCAGCTCAGATGGGGACAGGGGAGCGGGCAACTATGGCTACACCTTC. The chain recombines TRBV18 with TRBJ1-2; 10 bases line up with TRBD1. Germline V gene lookup returns CDR1 KGHSH and CDR2 LQKENI. The length of the CDR3 is 17 residues. V lost 5 bases and J lost 2; bases outside the gene matches: 11.